This is a list of T cell receptor beta chains from one sample in a study of cytomegalovirus exposure and HLA in healthy donors. This table comes from immunoSEQ multiplex PCR, and its TCRdb copy is limited to in-frame clones, with some not included. The repertoire holds about 190,000 clones, roughly 77% seen once, with roughly 3.6% in the top ten. Sequencing used PBMCs. These receptors were taken from a man between 40 and 49 years old in good health and CMV-seropositive. The CDR3 runs from the conserved cysteine through the conserved F or W. D genes are given only for firm matches. Only part of the rows carry a size: once, few, many, or a class if the clone is expanded.

v_gene,d_gene,abundance,j_gene,CDR3aa,CDR3nt
TRBV27,NA,NA,TRBJ2-2,CASRDLGGGNTGELFF,TGTGCCAGCAGGGACCTAGGGGGGGGGAATACCGGGGAGCTGTTTTTT
TRBV6-5,NA,NA,TRBJ1-5,CASSPPGGDQPQHF,TGTGCCAGCAGTCCCCCAGGAGGGGATCAGCCCCAGCATTTT
TRBV4-2,NA,NA,TRBJ2-3,CASSQVVGAHTDTQYF,TGTGCCAGCAGCCAAGTAGTTGGAGCCCACACAGATACGCAGTATTTT
TRBV7-8,NA,NA,TRBJ2-2,CASSSQVTGELFF,TGTGCCAGCAGCTCCCAGGTGACCGGGGAGCTGTTTTTT
TRBV7-2,NA,NA,TRBJ2-1,CASRNSGPPYNEQFF,TGTGCCAGCAGAAACAGCGGGCCTCCCTACAATGAGCAGTTCTTC
TRBV6-6,TRBD1,NA,TRBJ1-4,CASSTGTANEKLFF,TGTGCCAGCAGTACCGGGACAGCGAATGAAAAACTGTTTTTT
TRBV2,NA,NA,TRBJ2-1,CASSAGGGNEQFF,TGTGCCAGCAGTGCCGGGGGTGGGAATGAGCAGTTCTTC
TRBV6-6,NA,NA,TRBJ2-5,CASSSPSQETQYF,TGTGCCAGCAGTTCCCCATCCCAAGAGACCCAGTACTTC
TRBV28,NA,NA,TRBJ1-1,CASSFLTENTEAFF,TGTGCCAGCAGTTTCTTGACAGAAAACACTGAAGCTTTCTTT
TRBV27,TRBD2,NA,TRBJ2-3,CASRDRGLAGGREDTQYF,TGTGCCAGCAGGGACCGTGGGCTAGCGGGGGGGCGTGAAGATACGCAGTATTTT
TRBV27,NA,NA,TRBJ2-2,CASSSSRNTGELFF,TGTGCCAGCAGTTCTTCCCGTAACACCGGGGAGCTGTTTTTT
TRBV27,NA,NA,TRBJ2-3,CASSSQGLRDTQYF,TGTGCCAGCAGTTCTCAGGGCCTGAGAGATACGCAGTATTTT
TRBV6-4,NA,once,TRBJ1-1,CASSQYLDTEAFF,TGTGCCAGCAGCCAATACTTGGACACTGAAGCTTTCTTT
TRBV6-1,NA,few,TRBJ1-3,CASSEARGLNSGNTIYF,TGTGCCAGCAGTGAAGCGCGAGGCCTAAACTCTGGAAACACCATATATTTT
TRBV19,NA,NA,TRBJ1-2,CASSIGDRKAYGYTF,TGTGCCAGTAGTATTGGAGACAGGAAGGCGTATGGCTACACCTTC
TRBV6-1,TRBD2,few,TRBJ2-3,CASSESGGASDTQYF,TGTGCCAGCAGTGAAAGCGGGGGGGCTTCAGATACGCAGTATTTT
TRBV11-2,TRBD1,NA,TRBJ2-7,CASRGRGYEQYF,TGTGCCAGCCGAGGCAGGGGGTACGAGCAGTACTTC
TRBV5-1,NA,NA,TRBJ2-3,CASSLAESPIEDTQYF,TGCGCCAGCAGCTTGGCCGAGAGCCCCATTGAAGATACGCAGTATTTT
TRBV9,NA,NA,TRBJ1-1,CASSVIGENTEAFF,TGTGCCAGCAGCGTAATAGGGGAGAACACTGAAGCTTTCTTT
TRBV9,NA,few,TRBJ1-2,CASSVDAGRHGYTF,TGTGCCAGCAGCGTAGATGCAGGGCGGCATGGCTACACCTTC
TRBV4-1,NA,NA,TRBJ2-3,CATRGALSTDTQYF,TGCGCCACCCGGGGGGCGCTCAGCACAGATACGCAGTATTTT
TRBV7-8,NA,NA,TRBJ2-1,CASSLFGGGLDEQFF,TGTGCCAGCAGCTTATTTGGGGGGGGGCTCGATGAGCAGTTCTTC
TRBV19,TRBD2,NA,TRBJ2-2,CASSMVTSGGTGELFF,TGTGCCAGTAGTATGGTTACTAGCGGAGGTACCGGGGAGCTGTTTTTT
TRBV6-6,TRBD1,NA,TRBJ1-1,CASTQGQAVTEAFF,TGTGCCAGCACCCAGGGACAGGCCGTCACTGAAGCTTTCTTT
TRBV7-2,NA,few,TRBJ2-7,CASSFERTYEQYF,TGTGCCAGCAGCTTTGAGAGAACCTACGAGCAGTACTTC
TRBV7-2,NA,NA,TRBJ2-7,CASSPQPAGTPYEQYF,TGTGCCAGCAGCCCCCAACCGGCGGGAACACCCTACGAGCAGTACTTC